This T cell receptor (beta chain) came from a study of T-cell reconstitution after alpha-beta-depleted transplantation in children. The CDR3 has 11 amino acids. Trimming left V 7 bases short and J 2 bases short, with 9 bases between. Germline CDR1 SQVTM, CDR2 ANQGSEA. Preparation of the TCRbeta library involved a method that used unique molecular identifiers. TCRdb processed the PCR reads anew with MiXCR; each CDR3 protein has one entry. The sample yields approximately 120,000 distinct CDR3 sequences, 9.7% seen once. The table lists this clonotype with a few counts. Its antigen is as yet unknown. Study-level points and caveats: T-cell counts and diversity at one year following transplant were attributed mainly to newly produced T cells.

The sequence was collected from a girl under two years old who had a stem cell transplant for combined immunodeficiency, so the T cells may come from the graft donor. The sample in question was PBMCs, mostly from graft donor cells, obtained 180 days after TCRalphabeta/CD19-depleted stem cell transplant. The chain uses TRBV29-1 and TRBJ2-7; maybe TRBD1 (7 bases). The CDR3 is CSGGTAYEQYF. DNA for the CDR3: TGCAGCGGCGGGACAGCCTACGAGCAGTACTTC.